This TCR beta chain came from a study of blood T cell repertoires in COVID-19. This CDR3 contains 15 residues. The V segment lost 5 bases and the J segment 8 bases; nucleotides outside the gene matches: 10. Germline V gene lookup returns CDR1 SGHTA and CDR2 FQGNSA. Assay used: immunoSEQ multiplex PCR; TCRdb lists only in-frame clones, some missing. Among approximately 26,000 clones, over 85% were seen once, and the ten largest hold around 2.7%. The table lists this clone with a count of one. The sample was peripheral blood. This TCR was recovered from a human donor in a cohort sampled during active COVID-19. The chain joins TRBV7-2 to TRBJ1-4; 8 bases map to TRBD1. CDR3 sequence reads: CASSPRTGSGEKLFF. The CDR3 DNA reads as TGTGCCAGCAGCCCGCGGACAGGGTCGGGAGAAAAACTGTTTTTT. Full variable domain (remainder filled in from reference TRBV7-2 and TRBJ1-4): GAGVSQSPSNKVTEKGKDVELRCDPISGHTALYWYRQSLGQGLEFLIYFQGNSAPDKSGLPSDRFSAERTGGSVSTLTIQRTQQEDSAVYLCASSPRTGSGEKLFFGSGTQLSVL.